The 18 T cell receptor beta chains in this list originate from one sample, sequenced in a study of T cell responses to AZD1222 COVID-19 vaccine. Using immunoSEQ multiplex PCR, the repertoire was profiled, and TCRdb retains in-frame clones only, with some absent. The table lists approximately 140,000 clones, roughly nine tenths of them singletons, with less than 9.5% in the top ten. The sequences come from peripheral blood, collected 28 days after the second AZD1222 dose. These TCRs come from an adult who received the AZD1222 COVID-19 vaccine.

J is TRBJ1-3 and V is TRBV5-3; D unclear. TRBV5-3 has ORF status, its function being uncertain. The V gene lost 0 bases and the J gene lost 4 bases, with 14 bases spanning the gap. This CDR3 region has 16 residues. As DNA, the CDR3 is TGTGCCAGAAGCTTGGCCCGGGGTTTAGGAGGAAACACCATATATTTT. Its protein product is CARSLARGLGGNTIYF.

J is TRBJ1-1 and V is TRBV5-3; TRBD1 is a possible D gene (6 bases). TRBV5-3 is an open reading frame, and its role is uncertain. CDR3 length: 17 residues. V was cut by 2 bases and J by 1 base, with 18 bases left in between. CDR3: CARSFPGVFRGNTEAFF. DNA of the CDR3: TGTGCCAGAAGCTTCCCCGGGGTATTCAGGGGGAACACTGAAGCTTTCTTT.

The chain joins TRBV28 to TRBJ1-2; D is possibly TRBD1 (5 bases). This CDR3 region has 15 residues. Trimming removed 7 bases at V and 8 bases at J, with 23 bases between. Germline V CDR1 and CDR2: MDHEN, SYDVKM. CDR3 amino acids: CASKDSGTRTLGYTF. The DNA of the CDR3 is TGTGCCAGCAAAGACTCCGGGACCCGGACGTTAGGCTACACCTTC.

This chain connects TRBV30 to TRBJ1-2; D is uncertain. Trimming removed 5 bases from V and 3 bases from J, with 10 bases in between. The germline CDR1 and CDR2 sequences are GTSNPN and SVGIG (reference sequence). This CDR3 is built from 12 residues. The DNA for the CDR3 is TGTGCCTGGCGGACTGCCGACTATGGCTACACCTTC. This gives the protein CAWRTADYGYTF.

V is TRBV5-6 and J is TRBJ1-1, with D unclear. In germline, CDR1 is SGHDT, CDR2 YYEEEE. The CDR3 contains 15 residues. V was trimmed by 1 base and J by 5 bases, leaving 15 bases between them. This chain's CDR3 is CASSLRVGYETEAFF. As DNA, the CDR3 is TGTGCCAGCAGCTTGCGTGTCGGGTATGAGACTGAAGCTTTCTTT.

The chain joins TRBV6-5 to TRBJ1-5; D remains unclear. The CDR3 is 13 residues long. CDR1 and CDR2 from the germline V gene are MNHEY and SVGAGI. V shed 8 bases and J shed 0 bases, with 8 bases lying between them. The CDR3 DNA follows: TGTGCCAGCGCGTACAGTAGCAATCAGCCCCAGCATTTT. Translation: CASAYSSNQPQHF.

The genes are TRBV24-1 and TRBJ1-5; D gene unclear. This CDR3 has 13 residues. The germline gives CDR1 KGHDR, CDR2 SFDVKD. Trimming removed 9 bases from V and 5 bases from J, with 13 bases in between. CDR3 sequence (DNA): TGTGCCACCTACCTGTCCGTGCATCAGCCCCAGCATTTT. This gives the protein CATYLSVHQPQHF.

The chain recombines TRBV20-1 with TRBJ1-2; 8 bases map to TRBD1. Germline CDR1 reads DFQATT; CDR2 reads SNEGSKA (reference sequence). V was clipped by 5 bases and J by 6 bases; unmatched bases: 2. The CDR3 has 11 amino acids. The CDR3 sequence is CSAWTGHGYTF. The CDR3, as DNA: TGCAGTGCTTGGACAGGGCATGGCTACACCTTC.

The chain recombines TRBV2 with TRBJ2-3, with unresolved D. Per germline, CDR1 SNHLY and CDR2 FYNNEI. V was trimmed by 3 bases and J by 5 bases, leaving 12 bases between them. This CDR3 has 14 residues. CDR3 coding DNA: TGTGCCAGCAGTGATGGGTCGCTTGGAGATACGCAGTATTTT. This encodes CASSDGSLGDTQYF.

Only one count was recorded for this clone. The V call is TRBV6-2 or TRBV6-3, the J call TRBJ1-2; D is undetermined. With 2 bases removed from V and 5 bases from J, the gap between germline ends came to 18 bases. CDR1 is MNHEY, CDR2 SVGEGT, per germline. This CDR3 is 16 amino acids long. CDR3 sequence (DNA): TGTGCCAGCAGTTACGAAGAGGGAGTTCCTTGGTATGGCTACACCTTC. Protein product: CASSYEEGVPWYGYTF.

The table lists this clone with a count of one. This chain uses TRBV7-9 with TRBJ1-4, with 7 nucleotides matching TRBD1. The CDR3 covers 16 residues. V shed 5 bases and J 8 bases; nucleotides not matched to a gene: 14. Germline V gene data show CDR1 as SEHNR and CDR2 as FQNEAQ (reference sequence). CDR3 sequence (DNA): TGTGCCAGCAGCGCCAGTTGGAGGGGGCTGGAGGAAAAACTGTTTTTT. Protein sequence: CASSASWRGLEEKLFF.

The chain links TRBV6-6 to TRBJ1-1; possibly TRBD1 for D (5 bases). Germline assignment: CDR1 MNHNY and CDR2 SVGAGI (reference sequence). The CDR3 totals 15 residues. Trimming pared 5 bases from V and 6 bases from J, leaving 19 bases between. CDR3 in DNA: TGTGCCAGCAGTAGTCAACTCTCCATGGGGGCTGAAGCTTTCTTT. Protein: CASSSQLSMGAEAFF.

The rearrangement links TRBV6-1 to TRBJ1-4, with 7 bases fitting TRBD1. V trimming: 2 bases; J trimming: 8 bases; junction bases outside the gene matches: 5. Germline V lookup: CDR1 MNHNS, CDR2 SASEGT. The CDR3 has 14 amino acids. Written as DNA, the CDR3 is TGTGCCAGCAGTGAAAAGGTGACAGGGGAAAAACTGTTTTTT. It translates to CASSEKVTGEKLFF.

The V and J genes are TRBV7-6 and TRBJ1-1; 11 nucleotides agree with TRBD1. The CDR3 consists of 15 residues. V lost 4 bases and J lost 6; bases outside the gene matches: 7. Germline lookup yields CDR1 SGHVS and CDR2 FNYEAQ. CDR3 DNA: TGTGCCAGCAGCTATGGACAGGGGGCGGCGGCTGAAGCTTTCTTT. It yields the protein CASSYGQGAAAEAFF.

The rearrangement links TRBV27 to TRBJ1-1, with 7 bases matching TRBD1. Germline-derived CDR1 and CDR2 are MNHEY and SMNVEV (reference sequence). The junction had 5 bases not matched to a gene; V was cut back by 6 bases and J by 4 bases. This CDR3 comprises 13 residues. CDR3 DNA sequence: TGTGCCAGCAGCTCAGGGGGTTTCACTGAAGCTTTCTTT. Its protein product is CASSSGGFTEAFF.

Here the CDR3 reads CAWSVGPGGQPQHF. Written as DNA, the CDR3 is TGTGCCTGGAGTGTAGGCCCTGGGGGTCAGCCCCAGCATTTT. This chain links TRBV30 with TRBJ1-5; tentative D call: TRBD1 (5 bases). Germline CDR1 reads GTSNPN; CDR2 reads SVGIG (reference sequence). This CDR3 region has 14 residues. Trimming removed 0 bases at V and 6 bases at J, with 12 bases between. The whole variable domain, filled in from reference TRBV30 and TRBJ1-5, reads SQTIHQWPATLVQPVGSPLSLECTVEGTSNPNLYWYRQAAGRGLQLLFYSVGIGQISSEVPQNLSASRPQDRQFILSSKKLLLSDSGFYLCAWSVGPGGQPQHFGDGTRLSIL.

This chain joins TRBV5-1 and TRBJ1-5, with a weak D call TRBD1 (6 bases). CDR3 length: 13 amino acids. From germline, CDR1 is SGHRS and CDR2 YFSETQ. The germline V and J ends were trimmed by 4 bases and 8 bases, with 13 bases remaining between them. As DNA, the CDR3 is TGCGCCAGCAGCAGGGACGAGGGGGAGCCCCAGCATTTT. It encodes CASSRDEGEPQHF.

This chain joins TRBV5-4 and TRBJ1-2; D possibly corresponds to TRBD1 (6 bases). This CDR3 contains 13 residues. V lost 1 base, J lost 7 bases, and 11 bases lay in between. CDR1 and CDR2 from the germline V gene are SGHNT and YYREEE (reference sequence). CDR3 in DNA: TGTGCCAGCAGCTTGATAGGGGGGGCTGGCTACACCTTC. This encodes CASSLIGGAGYTF.